These T cell receptor beta chains were read from a single sample in a study of shared clonotypes between healthy human individuals. The protocol was immunoSEQ multiplex PCR, while the TCRdb copy is restricted to in-frame clones and leaves out a portion. The sample has about 2.4 million clones, approximately 93% seen once. Sequencing was performed on naive CD4+ T cells from PBMCs. These receptors originate from a man between 18 and 35 years old in good health. Some clones in this sample may be carry-over from other donors' samples. Each CDR3 is given with its conserved first and last residue. A D gene is named only where the DNA matches it firmly. Clone size is shown for a subset of rows, as once, few, many or a class of expanded clone.

v_gene: TRBV14
abundance: .
d_gene: .
j_gene: TRBJ2-7
CDR3aa: CASSHAYEQYF
CDR3nt: TGTGCCAGCAGCCACGCCTACGAGCAGTACTTC

v_gene: TRBV5-1
abundance: .
d_gene: TRBD2
j_gene: TRBJ2-5
CDR3aa: CASSAGLADEQETQYF
CDR3nt: TGCGCCAGCAGCGCCGGACTAGCGGACGAACAAGAGACCCAGTACTTC

v_gene: TRBV4-1
abundance: .
d_gene: .
j_gene: TRBJ2-7
CDR3aa: CASSQPLQGPSYEQYF
CDR3nt: TGCGCCAGCAGCCAACCCCTCCAGGGGCCCTCCTACGAGCAGTACTTC

v_gene: TRBV9
abundance: .
d_gene: .
j_gene: TRBJ2-2
CDR3aa: CASTQGGSWTGELFF
CDR3nt: TGTGCCAGCACACAAGGGGGTTCGTGGACCGGGGAGCTGTTTTTT

v_gene: TRBV9
abundance: once
d_gene: .
j_gene: TRBJ2-7
CDR3aa: CASSVGAAGDYEQYF
CDR3nt: TGTGCCAGCAGCGTAGGGGCAGCGGGTGACTACGAGCAGTACTTC

v_gene: TRBV4-1
abundance: .
d_gene: .
j_gene: TRBJ2-3
CDR3aa: CASSQDPRSAATADTQYF
CDR3nt: TGCGCCAGCAGCCAAGATCCGCGGAGTGCGGCAACAGCAGATACGCAGTATTTT

v_gene: TRBV2
abundance: .
d_gene: .
j_gene: TRBJ1-3
CDR3aa: CASTFGRTATGNTIYF
CDR3nt: TGTGCCAGCACTTTCGGTCGGACAGCGACCGGAAACACCATATATTTT

v_gene: TRBV14
abundance: .
d_gene: .
j_gene: TRBJ2-5
CDR3aa: CASSQDRTYQETQYF
CDR3nt: TGTGCCAGCAGCCAAGACAGGACCTATCAAGAGACCCAGTACTTC

v_gene: TRBV5-4
abundance: .
d_gene: TRBD2
j_gene: TRBJ2-7
CDR3aa: CASSGKPASGRYSYEQYF
CDR3nt: TGTGCCAGCAGCGGCAAGCCAGCTAGCGGGAGGTACTCCTACGAGCAGTACTTC

v_gene: TRBV5-4
abundance: .
d_gene: .
j_gene: TRBJ1-1
CDR3aa: CASSGGAHPINTEAFF
CDR3nt: TGTGCCAGCAGCGGGGGGGCCCACCCTATTAACACTGAAGCTTTCTTT

v_gene: TRBV2
abundance: .
d_gene: TRBD2
j_gene: TRBJ2-7
CDR3aa: CASSGTSGTYEQYF
CDR3nt: TGTGCCAGCTCCGGGACTAGCGGAACCTACGAGCAGTACTTC

v_gene: TRBV4-1
abundance: .
d_gene: .
j_gene: TRBJ2-5
CDR3aa: CASSLRGASGETQYF
CDR3nt: TGCGCCAGCAGCCTTAGGGGGGCTAGCGGAGAGACCCAGTACTTC

v_gene: TRBV5-6
abundance: .
d_gene: .
j_gene: TRBJ2-7
CDR3aa: CASSLPRVSEQYF
CDR3nt: TGTGCCAGCAGCTTGCCAAGGGTCTCCGAGCAGTACTTC

v_gene: TRBV6-5
abundance: .
d_gene: .
j_gene: TRBJ2-7
CDR3aa: CASRVASENDYEQYF
CDR3nt: TGTGCCAGCAGGGTCGCTAGCGAAAACGACTACGAGCAGTACTTC

v_gene: TRBV7-2
abundance: .
d_gene: TRBD1
j_gene: TRBJ1-5
CDR3aa: CASSSQGDQPQHF
CDR3nt: TGTGCCAGCAGCTCACAGGGGGATCAGCCCCAGCATTTT

v_gene: TRBV7-3
abundance: .
d_gene: .
j_gene: TRBJ2-7
CDR3aa: CASSLTRPGAGEQYF
CDR3nt: TGTGCCAGCAGCTTAACGCGGCCAGGAGCGGGCGAGCAGTACTTC

v_gene: TRBV2
abundance: .
d_gene: TRBD2
j_gene: TRBJ2-5
CDR3aa: CASGDDGRRYF
CDR3nt: TGTGCCAGCGGGGATGACGGGAGGCGGTACTTC

v_gene: TRBV30
abundance: .
d_gene: TRBD2
j_gene: TRBJ2-1
CDR3aa: CAWSRDLLSSGNNEQFF
CDR3nt: TGTGCCTGGAGTAGAGACTTACTATCTAGCGGGAACAATGAGCAGTTCTTC

v_gene: TRBV2
abundance: few
d_gene: TRBD1
j_gene: TRBJ1-5
CDR3aa: CASTNRDRVEGPQHF
CDR3nt: TGTGCCAGCACTAACCGGGACAGAGTTGAAGGGCCCCAGCATTTT

v_gene: TRBV5-1
abundance: .
d_gene: TRBD1
j_gene: TRBJ1-3
CDR3aa: CASKLLTGRGDTIYF
CDR3nt: TGCGCCAGCAAACTATTGACAGGGAGAGGAGACACCATATATTTT

v_gene: TRBV5-1
abundance: .
d_gene: .
j_gene: TRBJ2-7
CDR3aa: CASSVTSRVGEQYF
CDR3nt: TGCGCCAGCAGCGTTACCAGCAGGGTGGGAGAGCAGTACTTC

v_gene: TRBV5-1
abundance: .
d_gene: .
j_gene: TRBJ2-5
CDR3aa: CASSERVAQGTETQYF
CDR3nt: TGCGCCAGCAGCGAACGGGTGGCTCAGGGGACGGAGACCCAGTACTTC

v_gene: TRBV27
abundance: .
d_gene: .
j_gene: TRBJ1-2
CDR3aa: CASSFTVNYGYTF
CDR3nt: TGTGCCAGCAGTTTTACGGTCAACTATGGCTACACCTTC